This entry lists 16 T cell receptor beta chains sequenced from one sample in a study of T-cell memory formation after mild COVID-19. TCRdb independently ran MiXCR on the 5' RACE reads; one entry per CDR3 protein. Here the sample spans 400,000 to 450,000 distinct CDR3 sequences, about a sixth being singletons. What was sequenced was PBMCs or a T cell subset sorted from them (not recorded which). Receptors were obtained from a man younger than 35 who had mild COVID-19 (a few samples of this study predate the infection). Cell type and time point are not known.

The chain employs TRBV20-1 and TRBJ1-6; D is uncertain. Germline lookup yields CDR1 DFQATT and CDR2 SNEGSKA (reference sequence). The CDR3 contains 15 residues. The ends were cut back, 6 bases at V and 2 bases at J, with 14 bases in the middle. The CDR3 is CSAPIRVAYNSPLHF. CDR3 nucleotide sequence: TGCAGTGCCCCCATTCGTGTGGCCTATAATTCACCCCTCCACTTT.

This clonotype was seen at least ten times. V is TRBV4-1 and J is TRBJ2-2; the D gene is possibly TRBD1 (5 bases). Germline assignment: CDR1 MGHRA and CDR2 YSYEKL. V was shortened by 3 bases and J by 5 bases, with 13 bases between the two germline ends. The CDR3 runs to 15 residues. The CDR3: CASSQAGPRTGELFF. CDR3 in DNA: TGCGCCAGCAGCCAGGCAGGGCCTCGGACCGGGGAGCTGTTTTTT.

The sample holds a few counts of this clonotype. The chain links TRBV18 to TRBJ1-5; D not certain. The CDR3 loop spans 12 amino acids. Trimming removed 2 bases at V and 4 bases at J, with 3 bases between. Germline CDR1 reads KGHSH; CDR2 reads LQKENI. CDR3 nucleotide sequence: TGTGCCAGCTCACCAGCTAATCAGCCCCAGCATTTT. This gives the protein CASSPANQPQHF.

This clonotype was counted between two and nine times. The V call is TRBV14, the J call TRBJ2-7; unclear D gene. Trimming took off 11 bases at V and 6 bases at J, with 26 bases between the two ends. Germline V gene data show CDR1 as SGHDN and CDR2 as FVKESK. This CDR3 has 15 amino acids. The CDR3 reads CAGRPTAQRNSEQYF. CDR3 bases: TGTGCCGGTCGACCGACGGCTCAGCGCAATAGCGAGCAGTACTTC.

V and J are TRBV4-3 and TRBJ2-2, with D unclear. Trimming took 0 bases from V and 1 from J, leaving 6 bases between them. This CDR3 is built from 15 residues. The germline V gene has CDR1 LGHNA and CDR2 YSLEER. This CDR3 is CASSQDQGNTGELFF. In DNA, the CDR3 is TGCGCCAGCAGCCAAGATCAAGGGAACACCGGGGAGCTGTTTTTT.

The gene calls are TRBV5-1 and TRBJ2-3; D is ambiguous. This CDR3 is built from 12 residues. Trimming removed 4 bases from V and 6 bases from J, with 9 bases in between. The germline V gene encodes CDR1 SGHRS and CDR2 YFSETQ. The CDR3 loop reads CASSLLIDTQYF. The CDR3 DNA sequence: TGCGCCAGCAGCCTCTTAATCGATACGCAGTATTTT.

The chain employs TRBV6-5 and TRBJ1-5, with 8 bases identical to TRBD1. The V gene's germline CDR1 is MNHEY and CDR2 SVGAGI. The CDR3 length is 14 residues. The J segment lost 5 bases and the V segment lost 6 bases, leaving 6 bases of the junction unmatched. CDR3 residues: CASSLQGGHQPQHF. CDR3 in DNA: TGTGCCAGCAGCTTACAGGGGGGCCATCAGCCCCAGCATTTT.

The V call is TRBV6-1, the J call TRBJ1-3; D is ambiguous. The CDR3 is made up of 15 amino acids. The V gene's germline CDR1 is MNHNS and CDR2 SASEGT. V was cut by 7 bases and J by 0 bases, with 13 bases left in between. The CDR3 reads CASTRDGSSGNTIYF. In DNA form, the CDR3 reads TGTGCCAGCACCCGAGACGGGAGCTCTGGAAACACCATATATTTT.

This clonotype turned up a few times. The genes are TRBV27 and TRBJ1-4; weak D call: TRBD1 (6 bases). Looked up from germline, CDR1 is MNHEY and CDR2 is SMNVEV (reference sequence). V was shortened by 5 bases and J by 8 bases, with 24 bases between the two germline ends. The CDR3 totals 17 residues. The DNA for the CDR3 is TGTGCCAGCAGTCGAACCCCCGGGGGCCTCGGGGGAGAAAAACTGTTTTTT. Its protein is CASSRTPGGLGGEKLFF.

This chain uses TRBV20-1 with TRBJ1-4, with a tentative D call TRBD1 (6 bases). Germline CDR1 reads DFQATT; CDR2 reads SNEGSKA (reference sequence). The CDR3 length is 14 residues. V lost 3 bases and J 10 bases, leaving 18 bases between the germline ends. Here the CDR3 DNA reads TGCAGTGCTAGGGGTCCGGGGGCGCTTAGAAAACTGTTTTTT. This translates into CSARGPGALRKLFF.

The CDR3 coding sequence is TGCGCCAGCAGCCGTGACTTGGGTACGCAGTATTTT. Translation gives CASSRDLGTQYF. The chain couples TRBV4-3 to TRBJ2-3; D uncertain. V dropped 4 bases and J dropped 8 bases, with 10 bases sitting between them. There are 12 residues in the CDR3. Germline-derived CDR1 and CDR2 are LGHNA and YSLEER.

A few counts support this clonotype. The chain combines TRBV27 with TRBJ2-7; no clear D gene. Germline V gives CDR1 MNHEY, CDR2 SMNVEV (reference sequence). CDR3 length equals 16 residues. V was clipped by 5 bases and J by 0 bases, with 17 bases between them. CDR3 amino acids: CASSPGVASFSYEQYF. CDR3 sequence (DNA): TGTGCCAGCAGTCCCGGAGTGGCATCTTTCTCCTACGAGCAGTACTTC.

This chain connects TRBV7-6 to TRBJ2-5; the match to TRBD1 covers 9 bases. Per germline, CDR1 SGHVS and CDR2 FNYEAQ. Trimming at V came to 5 bases and at J to 4 bases, leaving 8 bases not matched to a gene. The CDR3 extends over 15 amino acids. The CDR3 loop is CASSRGGQGLETQYF. CDR3 nucleotides: TGTGCCAGCAGCCGGGGAGGACAGGGGTTAGAGACCCAGTACTTC.

This clonotype was seen only a few times. The V call is TRBV19, the J call TRBJ2-5; 7 bases align to TRBD1. The CDR3 is 14 amino acids. Per the germline V gene, CDR1 is LNHDA and CDR2 is SQIVND (reference sequence). The J segment lost 3 bases and the V segment lost 5 bases, leaving 6 bases of the junction unmatched. The DNA of the CDR3 is TGTGCCAGTAGTGATCCCGGGACAGAAGAGACCCAGTACTTC. Residues: CASSDPGTEETQYF.

The V gene is TRBV19, the J gene TRBJ2-7, with a tentative D call TRBD2 (5 bases). Trimming removed 7 bases from V and 2 bases from J, with 9 bases in between. The V gene's germline CDR1 is LNHDA and CDR2 SQIVND (reference sequence). The CDR3 has 12 amino acids. The DNA for the CDR3 is TGTGCCAGTACATCCGGGACCTACGAGCAGTACTTC. This sequence encodes CASTSGTYEQYF.

This clonotype has only a few counts. The rearrangement joins TRBV27 to TRBJ1-6; no clear D. Trimming left V 4 bases short and J 0 bases short, with 10 bases between. Germline V gives CDR1 MNHEY, CDR2 SMNVEV (reference sequence). The CDR3 contains 16 residues. In DNA, the CDR3 is TGTGCCAGCAGTTCGACATCGAGCTCCTATAATTCACCCCTCCACTTT. This gives the protein CASSSTSSSYNSPLHF.